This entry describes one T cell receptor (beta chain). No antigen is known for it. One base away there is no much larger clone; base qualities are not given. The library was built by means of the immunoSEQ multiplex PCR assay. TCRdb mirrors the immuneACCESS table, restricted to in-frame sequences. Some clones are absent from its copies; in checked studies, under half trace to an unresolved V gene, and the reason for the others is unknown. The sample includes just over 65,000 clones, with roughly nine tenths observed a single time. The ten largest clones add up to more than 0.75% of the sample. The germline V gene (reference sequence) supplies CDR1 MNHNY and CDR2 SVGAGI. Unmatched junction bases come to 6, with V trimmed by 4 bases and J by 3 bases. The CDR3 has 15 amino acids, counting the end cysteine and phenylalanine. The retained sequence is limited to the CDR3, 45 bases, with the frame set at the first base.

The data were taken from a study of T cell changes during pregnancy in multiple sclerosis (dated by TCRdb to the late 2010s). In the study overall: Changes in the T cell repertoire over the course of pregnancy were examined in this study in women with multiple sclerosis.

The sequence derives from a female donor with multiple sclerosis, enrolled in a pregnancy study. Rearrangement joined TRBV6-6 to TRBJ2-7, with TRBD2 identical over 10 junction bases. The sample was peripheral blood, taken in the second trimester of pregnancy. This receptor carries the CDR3 CASSSPRLAGYEQYF. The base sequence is TGTGCCAGCAGTTCCCCCCGACTAGCGGGCTACGAGCAGTACTTC.